The 31 T cell receptor beta chains listed next were all sequenced from one sample in a study of blood T cell repertoires in COVID-19. Assay used: immunoSEQ multiplex PCR; TCRdb lists only in-frame clones, some missing. This sample has around 230,000 clones; roughly 88% occur once, and the top ten carry 2.2%. Specimen: peripheral blood. The source is a young man who had recovered from COVID-19.

This clone has more than one count but fewer than ten. The chain uses TRBV6-5 and TRBJ2-5; weak D call: TRBD1 (5 bases). This CDR3 comprises 15 residues. Germline V gene sequence: CDR1 MNHEY, CDR2 SVGAGI. V shed 0 bases and J shed 4 bases, with 12 bases lying between them. CDR3 in DNA: TGTGCCAGCAGTTACTCAGTGGGGCTGGGAGAGACCCAGTACTTC. Protein sequence: CASSYSVGLGETQYF.

The gene calls are TRBV9 and TRBJ1-2; 10 bases map to TRBD1. The V gene's germline CDR1 is SGDLS and CDR2 YYNGEE. The V gene end was trimmed by 3 bases and the J gene end by 6 bases; junction bases not matched to a gene: 11. The CDR3 has 16 residues. The CDR3 loop reads CASSAGPGQGRNGYTF. CDR3 DNA: TGTGCCAGCAGCGCCGGCCCGGGACAGGGGCGTAATGGCTACACCTTC.

V is TRBV3-1 (or the pseudogene TRBV3-2) and J is TRBJ1-2; 9 bases line up with TRBD1. Trimming at V came to 3 bases and at J to 4 bases, leaving 9 bases not matched to a gene. The CDR3 totals 16 residues. Germline CDR1 is LGHDT and CDR2 is YNNKEL (reference sequence). CDR3 amino acids: CASSQNVGTGTYGYTF. CDR3 DNA sequence: TGTGCCAGCAGCCAGAATGTAGGGACAGGGACCTATGGCTACACCTTC.

This chain joins TRBV6-6 and TRBJ1-2; 7 nucleotides line up with TRBD1. Germline CDR1 MNHNY, CDR2 SVGAGI (reference sequence). V shed 6 bases, J shed 8 bases, and the junction held 6 bases outside the gene matches. This CDR3 region has 12 residues. CDR3 coding DNA: TGTGCCAGCAGCCACACAGGGGTCGGCTACACCTTC. It translates to CASSHTGVGYTF.

This chain connects TRBV9 to TRBJ1-4; D ambiguous. Germline loops: CDR1 SGDLS, CDR2 YYNGEE. The CDR3 contains 16 residues. The ends were cut back, 3 bases at V and 2 bases at J, with 14 bases in the middle. Here the CDR3 reads CASSDDVGSTNEKLFF. DNA for the CDR3: TGTGCCAGCAGCGACGATGTCGGTTCTACTAATGAAAAACTGTTTTTT.

This clone was recorded only once. The rearrangement uses TRBV28 and TRBJ2-7, with 9 bases that match TRBD1. V lost 4 bases to trimming and J lost 4 bases; unmatched junction nucleotides: 8. The germline gives CDR1 MDHEN, CDR2 SYDVKM. The CDR3 is 15 amino acids. The CDR3 DNA reads TGTGCCAGCAGTTGGGACAGGGAGACACGATACGAGCAGTACTTC. Protein sequence: CASSWDRETRYEQYF.

This chain joins TRBV5-1 and TRBJ2-7, with no clear D. With 2 bases removed from V and 4 bases from J, the gap between germline ends came to 7 bases. This CDR3 is built from 12 residues. The germline V gene has CDR1 SGHRS and CDR2 YFSETQ. The CDR3 here is CASSFADYEQYF. CDR3 in DNA: TGCGCCAGCAGCTTTGCGGATTACGAGCAGTACTTC. Variable domain in full (rest from reference TRBV5-1 and TRBJ2-7): KAGVTQTPRYLIKTRGQQVTLSCSPISGHRSVSWYQQTPGQGLQFLFEYFSETQRNKGNFPGRFSGRQFSNSRSEMNVSTLELGDSALYLCASSFADYEQYFGPGTRLTVT.

This clone occurred once. The rearrangement links TRBV7-2 to TRBJ2-1; possible D gene TRBD2, 6 bases. Germline V gene lookup returns CDR1 SGHTA and CDR2 FQGNSA. The CDR3 sequence is 15 residues long. Trimming left V 5 bases short and J 5 bases short, with 16 bases between. The CDR3 DNA follows: TGTGCCAGCAGCCAAGCCAGGCTAGCGAACAATGAGCAGTTCTTC. It specifies CASSQARLANNEQFF.

The J gene is TRBJ2-2, the V gene TRBV10-3, with a weak D call TRBD1 (5 bases). Per germline, CDR1 ENHRY and CDR2 SYGVKD. The CDR3 runs to 15 residues. V dropped 7 bases and J dropped 3 bases, with 15 bases sitting between them. The CDR3 DNA reads TGTGCCATCACAAACAGGTTTTCGGACACCGGGGAGCTGTTTTTT. It specifies CAITNRFSDTGELFF.

The rearrangement uses TRBV28 and TRBJ1-2; the D gene is possibly TRBD1 (6 bases). CDR1 is MDHEN and CDR2 is SYDVKM in the germline V gene. V dropped 6 bases and J dropped 8 bases, with 22 bases sitting between them. The CDR3 loop spans 15 amino acids. CDR3 loop: CASSLLQGSPLGYTF. Here the CDR3 DNA reads TGTGCCAGCAGCCTCCTTCAGGGGTCCCCCCTAGGCTACACCTTC.

Remarks on this clone: Other DNA sequences in this specimen translate into the identical CDR3. The V and J genes are TRBV20-1 and TRBJ2-3, with D unresolved. From germline, CDR1 is DFQATT and CDR2 SNEGSKA (reference sequence). The germline V and J ends were trimmed by 4 bases and 2 bases, with 4 bases remaining between them. This CDR3 spans 11 amino acids. CDR3 in amino acids: CSATSTDTQYF. DNA of the CDR3: TGCAGTGCTACTTCCACAGATACGCAGTATTTT.

This chain joins TRBV29-1 and TRBJ1-2; D unclear. Germline V CDR1 and CDR2: SQVTM, ANQGSEA. Trimming removed 6 bases from V and 8 bases from J, with 19 bases in between. The CDR3 has 13 residues. The CDR3 sequence: CSVERYLLGGYTF. CDR3 sequence (DNA): TGCAGCGTGGAACGCTATCTACTCGGGGGCTACACCTTC.

The V gene is TRBV9, the J gene TRBJ1-6; TRBD1 is a possible D gene (6 bases). V shed 3 bases and J shed 1 base, with 11 bases lying between them. This CDR3 has 16 amino acids. From germline, CDR1 is SGDLS and CDR2 YYNGEE. The CDR3 protein is CASSGGRGSYNSPLHF. The CDR3, as DNA: TGTGCCAGCAGCGGAGGGAGGGGGTCCTATAATTCACCCCTCCACTTT.

The gene calls are TRBV27 and TRBJ1-1; D perhaps matches TRBD1 (6 bases). The germline CDR1 and CDR2 sequences are MNHEY and SMNVEV (reference sequence). Between the trimmed V and J ends, which lost 6 bases and 4 bases, there was a span of 15 bases. This CDR3 spans 14 amino acids. The CDR3 DNA reads TGTGCCAGCAGGTTCCCCCAGGGGACCACTGAAGCTTTCTTT. This gives the protein CASRFPQGTTEAFF.

This chain uses TRBV27 with TRBJ2-7; the D is unclear. The CDR3 is 13 amino acids. V lost 2 bases and J 0 bases, leaving 5 bases between the germline ends. In germline, CDR1 is MNHEY, CDR2 SMNVEV (reference sequence). CDR3 DNA: TGTGCCAGCAGTTTACCAGGCTCCTACGAGCAGTACTTC. As protein: CASSLPGSYEQYF.

The J gene is TRBJ1-4, the V gene TRBV5-6, with TRBD1 as a possible D gene (6 bases). Looked up from germline, CDR1 is SGHDT and CDR2 is YYEEEE. V shed 10 bases and J shed 8 bases, with 18 bases lying between them. The CDR3 runs to 13 residues. The CDR3 sequence is CASQGGAGEKLFF. In nucleotides, the CDR3 is TGTGCCTCACAAGGGGGGGCCGGAGAAAAACTGTTTTTT. Based on the CDR3 plus reference TRBV5-6 and TRBJ1-4, the full variable domain is DAGVTQSPTHLIKTRGQQVTLRCSPKSGHDTVSWYQQALGQGPQFIFQYYEEEERQRGNFPDRFSGHQFPNYSSELNVNALLLGDSALYLCASQGGAGEKLFFGSGTQLSVL.

The chain has TRBV29-1 and TRBJ2-7; D not resolved. The CDR3 runs to 13 residues. V gave up 7 bases and J gave up 0 bases, with 13 bases separating them. Looked up from germline, CDR1 is SQVTM and CDR2 is ANQGSEA. CDR3 amino acids: CSALPRSSYEQYF. The CDR3 DNA is TGCAGCGCTCTCCCTAGGTCCTCCTACGAGCAGTACTTC.

This clone appeared a single time. This chain links TRBV2 with TRBJ2-2; D remains ambiguous. The CDR3 covers 15 residues. Germline assignment: CDR1 SNHLY and CDR2 FYNNEI. V was pared by 4 bases and J by 5 bases, with 14 bases between. CDR3 amino acids: CASSVFSARTGELFF. CDR3 DNA sequence: TGTGCCAGCAGTGTATTCAGCGCCAGAACCGGGGAGCTGTTTTTT.

The V gene is TRBV3-1 (or the pseudogene TRBV3-2), the J gene TRBJ2-6; D unresolved. Germline-derived CDR1 and CDR2 are LGHDT and YNNKEL (reference sequence). The V gene lost 7 bases and the J gene lost 0 bases, with 4 bases spanning the gap. The CDR3 consists of 13 residues. The CDR3 loop reads CASIRSGANVLTF. The CDR3 region has the DNA TGTGCCAGCATTCGCTCTGGGGCCAACGTCCTGACTTTC.

This clone has a single count. This sequence joins TRBV6-6 and TRBJ1-5, with 9 bases lining up with TRBD1. V shed 5 bases, J shed 1 base, and the junction held 6 bases outside the gene matches. CDR1 is MNHNY, CDR2 SVGAGI, per germline (reference sequence). The CDR3 spans 16 residues. This CDR3 is CASSQSGQGSNQPQHF. In nucleotides, the CDR3 is TGTGCCAGCAGTCAGTCGGGACAGGGCAGCAATCAGCCCCAGCATTTT.

This chain links TRBV29-1 with TRBJ1-1; D possibly corresponds to TRBD1 (6 bases). Trimming cost V 5 bases and J 0 bases, with 10 bases left between them. In germline, CDR1 is SQVTM, CDR2 ANQGSEA. CDR3 length: 13 residues. The CDR3 coding sequence is TGCAGCGTTTCTGGACAGATGAACACTGAAGCTTTCTTT. This encodes CSVSGQMNTEAFF.

This clone was picked up many times. The chain combines TRBV10-1 with TRBJ2-7; D ambiguous. The CDR3 has 13 amino acids. Germline V lookup: CDR1 WNHNN, CDR2 SYGVQD (reference sequence). V was clipped by 0 bases and J by 6 bases, with 9 bases between them. The DNA for the CDR3 is TGCGCCAGCAGTGAGTCCCATGGCCTCGAGCAGTACTTC. It yields the protein CASSESHGLEQYF.

The rearrangement joins TRBV3-1 (or the pseudogene TRBV3-2) to TRBJ1-2; TRBD1 matches at 8 bases. This CDR3 has 14 residues. From germline, CDR1 is LGHDT and CDR2 YNNKEL (reference sequence). V trimming: 1 base; J trimming: 7 bases; junction bases outside the gene matches: 5. The CDR3 sequence is CASSQVAQGGGYTF. The CDR3 nucleotides read TGTGCCAGCAGCCAAGTGGCACAGGGGGGTGGCTACACCTTC.

The chain joins TRBV10-1 to TRBJ1-6; D ambiguous. This CDR3 is built from 12 residues. The V end was cut by 6 bases, the J end by 12 bases, with 12 bases between. Germline V gene sequence: CDR1 WNHNN, CDR2 SYGVQD (reference sequence). The CDR3 reads CASSPAVGPLHF. The CDR3 bases are TGCGCCAGCAGCCCTGCCGTCGGACCCCTCCACTTT.

Here the CDR3 reads CASSQATGTQYF. CDR3 sequence (DNA): TGTGCCAGCAGCCAAGCCACAGGGACCCAGTACTTC. V is TRBV7-8 and J is TRBJ2-5; possibly TRBD1 for D (5 bases). Germline assignment: CDR1 SGHVS and CDR2 FQNEAQ. The CDR3 sequence is 12 residues long. V dropped 5 bases and J dropped 7 bases, with 11 bases sitting between them.

V usage is TRBV10-3 and J usage is TRBJ2-2; 10 positions agree with TRBD1. Per germline, CDR1 ENHRY and CDR2 SYGVKD. Trimming cost V 10 bases and J 0 bases; bases outside gene matches: 14. The CDR3 runs 18 residues. CDR3 coding DNA: TGTGCCAGCTTAGGGAGGGACAGGGGACTCGCGAACACCGGGGAGCTGTTTTTT. It codes for CASLGRDRGLANTGELFF.

The CDR3 loop is CASSLDRGRTEAFF. CDR3 DNA sequence: TGTGCCAGCAGCTTGGACAGGGGGCGAACTGAAGCTTTCTTT. The chain couples TRBV11-2 to TRBJ1-1; 11 bases fit TRBD1. The length of the CDR3 is 14 residues. The germline gives CDR1 SGHAT, CDR2 FQNNGV. Trimming removed 3 bases from V and 5 bases from J; junction bases left unmatched: 2.

The J gene is TRBJ2-2, the V gene TRBV19; no clear D gene. Looked up from germline, CDR1 is LNHDA and CDR2 is SQIVND (reference sequence). The V gene lost 7 bases and the J gene lost 4 bases, with 7 bases spanning the gap. CDR3 length: 12 amino acids. The CDR3 here is CASKLITGELFF. Here the CDR3 DNA reads TGTGCCAGTAAACTAATCACCGGGGAGCTGTTTTTT.

The chain links TRBV7-2 to TRBJ1-1; D not resolved. Between the trimmed V and J ends, which lost 4 bases and 5 bases, there was a span of 5 bases. CDR1 and CDR2 from the germline V gene are SGHTA and FQGNSA. The CDR3 sequence is 11 residues long. CDR3 residues: CASSWATEAFF. CDR3 in DNA: TGTGCCAGCAGCTGGGCAACTGAAGCTTTCTTT.

This clone was recorded only once. The rearrangement joins TRBV19 to TRBJ1-4, with 8 positions matching TRBD1. After removal of 3 bases from V and 4 bases from J, the junction contained 4 bases not matched to a gene. Germline assignment: CDR1 LNHDA and CDR2 SQIVND (reference sequence). The CDR3 extends over 15 amino acids. The CDR3 reads CASSIRTGFNEKLFF. Written as DNA, the CDR3 is TGTGCCAGTAGTATCCGGACAGGGTTTAATGAAAAACTGTTTTTT.

The J gene is TRBJ2-7, the V gene TRBV4-3; D may be TRBD2 (6 bases). The CDR3 runs to 16 residues. V shed 3 bases and J shed 2 bases, with 17 bases lying between them. The V gene's germline CDR1 is LGHNA and CDR2 YSLEER. The CDR3 loop reads CASSQARGWTTYEQYF. CDR3 nucleotide sequence: TGCGCCAGCAGCCAGGCCCGGGGGTGGACGACCTACGAGCAGTACTTC.